This entry lists 16 T cell receptor beta chains sequenced from one sample in a study of blood T cell repertoires in COVID-19. This table comes from immunoSEQ multiplex PCR, and its TCRdb copy is limited to in-frame clones, with some not included. Of 150,000 to 200,000 clones listed, 92% are singletons. The sequenced sample was peripheral blood. These receptors came from a man under 40 with COVID-19, enrolled during active disease.

V is TRBV19 and J is TRBJ1-6; 7 nucleotides line up with TRBD1. V trimming: 5 bases; J trimming: 7 bases; junction bases outside the gene matches: 5. CDR1 and CDR2 from the germline V gene are LNHDA and SQIVND (reference sequence). The length of the CDR3 is 14 residues. The CDR3 loop reads CASSPGQKNSPLHF. In nucleotides, the CDR3 is TGTGCCAGTAGTCCGGGACAGAAAAATTCACCCCTCCACTTT. Full variable domain (remainder filled in from reference TRBV19 and TRBJ1-6): DGGITQSPKYLFRKEGQNVTLSCEQNLNHDAMYWYRQDPGQGLRLIYYSQIVNDFQKGDIAEGYSVSREKKESFPLTVTSAQKNPTAFYLCASSPGQKNSPLHFGNGTRLTVT.

This sequence joins TRBV30 and TRBJ1-5, with D possibly matching TRBD1 (6 bases). This CDR3 spans 14 amino acids. Germline V gene sequence: CDR1 GTSNPN, CDR2 SVGIG (reference sequence). V was pared by 1 base and J by 2 bases, with 9 bases between. The CDR3 region has the DNA TGTGCCTGGAGTGGAGGGGGTGGCAATCAGCCCCAGCATTTT. It yields the protein CAWSGGGGNQPQHF.

The chain uses TRBV10-3 and TRBJ2-5, with a weak D call TRBD2 (6 bases). Looked up from germline, CDR1 is ENHRY and CDR2 is SYGVKD. Trimming shortened V by 2 bases and J by 5 bases, and 18 bases separated the two germline ends. This CDR3 comprises 16 residues. The CDR3 bases are TGTGCCATCAGTGAGCCGGAAGGGCGGGGCCCGGAGACCCAGTACTTC. It encodes CAISEPEGRGPETQYF.

The rearrangement uses TRBV20-1 and TRBJ1-2; D gene uncertain. Germline V gene sequence: CDR1 DFQATT, CDR2 SNEGSKA (reference sequence). V lost 3 bases and J lost 4, with 6 bases in between. The CDR3 length is 11 residues. As DNA, the CDR3 is TGCAGTGCTAGGTGGCTCTATGGCTACACCTTC. Encoded protein: CSARWLYGYTF.

The CDR3 reads CSVEADRDPWGEQYF. CDR3 sequence (DNA): TGCAGCGTTGAAGCCGACAGGGACCCCTGGGGCGAGCAGTACTTC. The genes are TRBV29-1 and TRBJ2-7; 7 bases are a match to TRBD1. Trimming removed 1 base from V and 6 bases from J; junction bases left unmatched: 12. The germline V gene encodes CDR1 SQVTM and CDR2 ANQGSEA. The CDR3 is 15 residues long.

V gene TRBV27 combines with J gene TRBJ1-6, with 7 positions matching TRBD1. The trim removed 5 bases at V and 4 bases at J, leaving 8 bases unmatched. Germline V CDR1 and CDR2: MNHEY, SMNVEV (reference sequence). CDR3 length equals 16 residues. For the CDR3, the DNA is TGTGCCAGCAGTCCAGGGGGACGAGATTATAATTCACCCCTCCACTTT. Translating gives CASSPGGRDYNSPLHF.

DNA of the CDR3: TGTGCCAGCAGTGAGCGGGGGGGCGCGGATGAGCAGTTCTTC. Its protein product is CASSERGGADEQFF. The rearrangement uses TRBV27 and TRBJ2-1; 10 nucleotides match TRBD2. The trim removed 5 bases at V and 8 bases at J, leaving 6 bases unmatched. The CDR3 has 14 residues. Germline-derived CDR1 and CDR2 are MNHEY and SMNVEV (reference sequence).

This rearrangement joins TRBV5-5 to TRBJ2-2; 7 bases map to TRBD2. V gave up 2 bases and J gave up 5 bases; unmatched junction bases: 3. The CDR3 covers 14 residues. The V gene's germline CDR1 is SGHKS and CDR2 YYEKEE (reference sequence). The CDR3 loop is CASSFGGGTGELFF. The CDR3 bases are TGTGCCAGCAGCTTCGGGGGAGGGACCGGGGAGCTGTTTTTT.

This sequence joins TRBV2 and TRBJ2-2, with 13 bases that match TRBD2. The CDR3 covers 17 residues. CDR1 and CDR2 (germline): SNHLY, FYNNEI. Trimming at V came to 5 bases and at J to 1 base, leaving 4 bases not matched to a gene. The CDR3 nucleotides read TGTGCCAGCAGTTCTACTAGCGGGAGGGGGAACACCGGGGAGCTGTTTTTT. Residues: CASSSTSGRGNTGELFF.

This chain connects TRBV20-1 to TRBJ1-1, with 9 bases fitting TRBD1. V dropped 3 bases and J dropped 1; count of bases not matched to a gene: 6. Germline V gene lookup returns CDR1 DFQATT and CDR2 SNEGSKA (reference sequence). This CDR3 spans 15 amino acids. The CDR3 coding sequence is TGCAGTGCTAGTCAAAACAGGGGGCAGAACACTGAAGCTTTCTTT. Translated: CSASQNRGQNTEAFF.

The V and J genes are TRBV21-1 and TRBJ1-5; no check of the table's D call, TRBD1, against the DNA was made. TRBV21-1 is given as a pseudogene. This CDR3 has 20 amino acids. The DNA of the CDR3 is TGTGCCAGCAGCAAAGAAGGAAGGGCAGGGGGCTTCTGGTGTCATCAGCCCCAGCATTTT. Its translation is CASSKEGRAGGFWCHQPQHF.

The genes are TRBV6-5 and TRBJ1-2; the match to TRBD1 covers 10 bases. V was clipped by 4 bases and J by 5 bases; unmatched bases: 7. CDR1 and CDR2 (germline): MNHEY, SVGAGI. This CDR3 spans 15 amino acids. CDR3 protein: CASSSLSGQGYGYTF. The CDR3 DNA is TGTGCCAGCAGTTCCCTCTCGGGACAGGGGTATGGCTACACCTTC.

Points on this clone: The same CDR3 is also encoded by other DNA sequences in this sample. The chain joins TRBV5-1 to TRBJ2-7, with 9 bases identical to TRBD1. Trimming removed 0 bases from V and 3 bases from J; junction bases left unmatched: 4. Germline values: CDR1 SGHRS, CDR2 YFSETQ. CDR3 length equals 15 residues. As DNA, the CDR3 is TGCGCCAGCAGCTTGGCGCCGGGACAGGGCTACGAGCAGTACTTC. Amino acids: CASSLAPGQGYEQYF.

V is TRBV24-1 and J is TRBJ2-1; perhaps TRBD1 as D (5 bases). This CDR3 region has 13 residues. Deletions cut 8 bases from V and 5 bases from J, with 12 bases between. Germline V gene data show CDR1 as KGHDR and CDR2 as SFDVKD. The CDR3 bases are TGTGCCACCACAGACAGAGCAGACAATGAGCAGTTCTTC. Amino acid sequence: CATTDRADNEQFF.

The rearrangement joins TRBV5-1 to TRBJ1-2; 8 bases are a match to TRBD1. The CDR3 covers 15 residues. Germline assignment: CDR1 SGHRS and CDR2 YFSETQ. Losses at the gene ends were 2 bases for V and 2 bases for J; bases not matched to a gene: 5. CDR3 amino acids: CASSFIDRGNYGYTF. The CDR3 DNA sequence: TGCGCCAGCAGCTTTATAGACAGGGGCAACTATGGCTACACCTTC.

The chain is built from TRBV4-3 and TRBJ1-6; TRBD1 might be the D (6 bases). The V gene's germline CDR1 is LGHNA and CDR2 YSLEER. Deletions cut 1 base from V and 6 bases from J, with 10 bases between. This CDR3 is 15 amino acids long. CDR3 residues: CASSQGTGTNSPLHF. The CDR3 nucleotides read TGCGCCAGCAGCCAAGGTACAGGGACTAATTCACCCCTCCACTTT.